This TCR beta chain originates from a study of blood T cell repertoires in COVID-19. Overall study context: Acute and convalescent COVID-19 samples came from the United States, Italy and Spain. T cells, B-cell-depleted T cells, or PBMCs supplied cDNA or gDNA.

CDR3 size: 17 residues. Germline lookup yields CDR1 SGHKS and CDR2 YYEKEE (reference sequence). V was clipped by 0 bases and J by 2 bases; unmatched bases: 7. In the source study's methods: Estimation of nucleated cell counts relied on the amplification of reference gene primers. The table came from immunoSEQ multiplex PCR; TCRdb's copy has only in-frame clones and leaves some out. V and J calls and clone size follow that table, whereas D and trimming were derived from the DNA. In the table there are 65,000 to 95,000 clones, 84% of which are singletons. The sample taken for sequencing was peripheral blood. The V call is TRBV5-5, the J call TRBJ2-2, with 7 bases matching TRBD2. This clonotype was sampled from a woman aged 45-59 years with acute or convalescent COVID-19. The CDR3 region is CASSLGSGLLNTGELFF. The CDR3 region has the DNA TGTGCCAGCAGCTTGGGTAGCGGGTTGCTCAACACCGGGGAGCTGTTTTTT. The variable domain in full, with the rest retrieved from reference TRBV5-5 and TRBJ2-2, is DAGVTQSPTHLIKTRGQQVTLRCSPISGHKSVSWYQQVLGQGPQFIFQYYEKEERGRGNFPDRFSARQFPNYSSELNVNALLLGDSALYLCASSLGSGLLNTGELFFGEGSRLTVL.